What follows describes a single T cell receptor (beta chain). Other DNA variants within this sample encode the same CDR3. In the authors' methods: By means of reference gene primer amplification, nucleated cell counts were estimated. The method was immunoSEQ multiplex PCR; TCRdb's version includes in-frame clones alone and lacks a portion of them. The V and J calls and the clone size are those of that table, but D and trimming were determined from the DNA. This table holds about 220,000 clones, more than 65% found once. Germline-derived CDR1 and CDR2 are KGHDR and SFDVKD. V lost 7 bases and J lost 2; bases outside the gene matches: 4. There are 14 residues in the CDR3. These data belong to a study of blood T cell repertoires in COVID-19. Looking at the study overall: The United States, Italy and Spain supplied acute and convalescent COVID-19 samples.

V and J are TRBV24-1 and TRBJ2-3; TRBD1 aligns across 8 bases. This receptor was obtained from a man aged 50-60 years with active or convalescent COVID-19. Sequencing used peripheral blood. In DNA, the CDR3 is TGTGCCACCAGCGAGACAGGGGCCACAGATACGCAGTATTTT. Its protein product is CATSETGATDTQYF.